The text below deals with one T cell receptor beta chain. Unique molecular identifiers were linked by the library to individual cDNA molecules. TCRdb reanalysed the RACE reads using MiXCR and keeps one entry per CDR3 protein. There are about 190,000 distinct CDR3 sequences in the sample; around 25% occur only once, and 2% to 2.5% lies in the top ten. Time point in this sample: patch test 3, about 24 weeks after DPC sensitization. Noted treatment: therapeutic diphenylcyclopropenone sensitization with weekly scalp DPC. Each donor was an alopecia patient between 18 and 70 years of age who qualified for DPC. This record comes from a study of human T cells and chemical hapten exposure. This CDR3 spans 13 amino acids. Per germline, CDR1 MDHEN and CDR2 SYDVKM.

Material: whole blood, obtained in connection with sensitization to the hapten diphenylcyclopropenone (DPC). V is TRBV28 and J is TRBJ1-3, with TRBD1 as a possible D gene (5 bases). The clonotype was recovered from a woman between 40 and 55 years old with alopecia areata. Some clones in this sample may be carry-over from other donors' samples. CDR3 bases: TGTGCGTCGCGGGGGGGATCTGGAAACACCATATATTTT. This translates into CASRGGSGNTIYF.